This TCR beta chain derives from a study of Ad26.COV2.S vaccination and SARS-CoV-2 variants. For the study at large: Intramuscular Ad26.COV2.S doses were given once or twice, 56 days apart. Study results and limitations: TCR breadth and depth estimates may have understated total T cell responses. It was reported that spike-specific CD8+ and CD4+ T cell responses were substantially broad after vaccination.

The germline V gene encodes CDR1 LGHNA and CDR2 YSLEER. This CDR3 has 16 residues. V was cut by 0 bases and J by 2 bases, with 11 bases left in between. To note about this clone: The antigen remains undetermined.

Documented treatment: around 19 received Ad26.COV2.S at low or high dose, single or two shots; about 5 received placebo; per-sample allocation not given. The study sampled participants on day 63 after the first vaccine or placebo injection. The shot given was an Ad26 vector that makes Wuhan-strain SARS-CoV-2 spike. Measured with immunoSEQ multiplex PCR; TCRdb has only the in-frame clones, and not every one. The sample includes hundreds of thousands of clones, 89% seen only once; the top ten take over 2%. The genes are TRBV4-3 and TRBJ1-5; no definite D call. Sequenced here: peripheral blood, sampled in a trial of Ad26.COV2.S vaccine versus placebo. The receptor comes from a person between 18 and 59 years old who received the Ad26.COV2.S COVID-19 vaccine or a placebo. In nucleotides, the CDR3 is TGCGCCAGCAGCCAAGACGTAGGTCAGGGCAATCAGCCCCAGCATTTT. The encoded protein is CASSQDVGQGNQPQHF.